This entry concerns a single TCR beta chain. The target antigen is unknown. The data are from a study of T-cell memory formation after mild COVID-19. About the study: TCR clusters mostly belonged to single donors. Overall study findings and caveats: Cross-reactive memory apparently joined, as some responding clones appeared in pre-infection memory. Contracting clones from day 15 to 85 showed balanced CD4/CD8; later expanders favored CD4+.

CDR3 size: 13 residues. CDR1 and CDR2 from the germline V gene are GTSNPN and SVGIG (reference sequence). Germline trimming cut 6 bases from V and 4 bases from J; bases unmatched to any gene: 9. Using constant-segment primers, 5'RACE produced TCR alpha and TCR beta cDNA libraries carrying sample barcodes and UMIs. TCRdb re-called the 5' RACE reads through MiXCR, storing one row per CDR3 protein. The table shows approximately 350,000 distinct CDR3 sequences, with roughly 14% occurring only once. Material for sequencing was PBMCs or a T cell subset sorted from them (not recorded which). The TCR originated in a man aged 18 to 30 who had mild COVID-19 (a few samples of this study predate the infection). Cell type and time point are not known. This chain joins TRBV30 and TRBJ2-7; 7 nucleotides line up with TRBD1. The chain's CDR3 is CACEGDRAYEQYF. CDR3 bases: TGTGCCTGTGAAGGGGACAGAGCTTACGAGCAGTACTTC.